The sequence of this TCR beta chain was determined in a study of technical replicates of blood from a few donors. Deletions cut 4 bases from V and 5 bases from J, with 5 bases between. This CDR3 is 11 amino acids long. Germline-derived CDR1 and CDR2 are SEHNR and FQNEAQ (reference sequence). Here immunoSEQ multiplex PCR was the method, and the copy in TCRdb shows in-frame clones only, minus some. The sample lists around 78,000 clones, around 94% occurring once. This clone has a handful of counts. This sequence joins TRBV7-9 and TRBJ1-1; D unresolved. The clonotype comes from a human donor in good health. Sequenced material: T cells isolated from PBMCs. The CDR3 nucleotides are TGTGCCAGCAGCTACTCAACTGAAGCTTTCTTT. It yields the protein CASSYSTEAFF.